The 18 T cell receptor beta chains below come from one sample, sequenced in a study of T cells in Graves' hyperthyroidism and ophthalmopathy. It was RNA transcripts that yielded the amplified TCR beta CDR3 regions. A first-round RT-PCR of the TCR CDR3 used the HTBI primer set. TCRdb itself ran the multiplex PCR reads through MiXCR, one entry per CDR3 protein. The table has some 490,000 distinct CDR3 sequences, 22% seen once. The sample was blood. The receptors stem from a woman in her 70s with Graves' ophthalmopathy.

This clonotype turned up a few times. At one of its ends the junction is not consistent with the germline gene, which may arise from a read error. The chain uses TRBV28 and TRBJ2-7; no clear D. The V gene's germline CDR1 is MDHEN and CDR2 SYDVKM. The CDR3 consists of 15 residues. The DNA of the CDR3 is TGTGCCAGCAGTTCGTTTGGTCTAGATTACTACGAGCCGTACTTC. It yields the protein CASSSFGLDYYEPYF.

This clonotype has just a few counts. The gene calls are TRBV19 and TRBJ1-1; TRBD1 might be the D (6 bases). Germline assignment: CDR1 LNHDA and CDR2 SQIVND (reference sequence). The CDR3 sequence is 14 residues long. Trimming took off 4 bases at V and 5 bases at J, with 14 bases between the two ends. As DNA, the CDR3 is TGTGCCAGTAGTAACAGGGTCTCTAGGACTGAAGCTTTCTTT. The encoded protein is CASSNRVSRTEAFF.

At least ten counts were recorded for this clonotype. DNA of the CDR3: TGTGCCAGCAGCTTAGTCCCCGGACAGGGAAAGGACACTGAAGCTTTCTTT. Residues: CASSLVPGQGKDTEAFF. This chain connects TRBV11-2 to TRBJ1-1, with TRBD1 identical over 8 bases. V trimming: 1 base; J trimming: 3 bases; junction bases outside the gene matches: 10. Looked up from germline, CDR1 is SGHAT and CDR2 is FQNNGV. The CDR3 is made up of 17 amino acids.

This clonotype was seen many times. This chain uses TRBV7-3 with TRBJ1-1, with a tentative D call TRBD1 (5 bases). This CDR3 is 13 amino acids long. Germline values: CDR1 SGHTA, CDR2 FQGTGA. V shed 4 bases and J shed 1 base, with 7 bases lying between them. The CDR3: CASSSDRNTEAFF. CDR3 nucleotides: TGTGCCAGCAGCTCTGACAGGAACACTGAAGCTTTCTTT.

The chain has TRBV7-2 and TRBJ1-1; D unclear. The length of the CDR3 is 16 residues. Trimming took off 4 bases at V and 0 bases at J, with 15 bases between the two ends. Germline V gene lookup returns CDR1 SGHTA and CDR2 FQGNSA. The CDR3 here is CASSSRARTLNTEAFF. In DNA, the CDR3 is TGTGCCAGCAGCTCAAGGGCGCGGACCCTGAACACTGAAGCTTTCTTT.

This clonotype has ten or more counts. The rearrangement joins TRBV2 to TRBJ1-6; tentatively, D is TRBD1 (6 bases). Deletions cut 8 bases from V and 6 bases from J, with 14 bases between. This CDR3 region has 14 residues. Germline CDR1 is SNHLY and CDR2 is FYNNEI. The CDR3 DNA reads TGTGCCAGCCAAAATGGACAGCCTAATTCACCCCTCCACTTT. It yields the protein CASQNGQPNSPLHF.

The chain combines TRBV30 with TRBJ1-2; 9 nucleotides line up with TRBD1. V lost 4 bases to trimming and J lost 4 bases; unmatched junction nucleotides: 4. Germline V gives CDR1 GTSNPN, CDR2 SVGIG (reference sequence). The CDR3 has 13 amino acids. CDR3 in DNA: TGTGCCTGGATTGGGACAGGGACCTATGGCTACACCTTC. Translation gives CAWIGTGTYGYTF. The complete variable domain, with remaining parts taken from reference TRBV30 and TRBJ1-2, reads SQTIHQWPATLVQPVGSPLSLECTVEGTSNPNLYWYRQAAGRGLQLLFYSVGIGQISSEVPQNLSASRPQDRQFILSSKKLLLSDSGFYLCAWIGTGTYGYTFGSGTRLTVV.

A few counts support this clonotype. In nucleotides, the CDR3 is TGTGCCAGCGTGGGAGGCGCCAGGCACACTGAAGCTTTCTTT. As protein: CASVGGARHTEAFF. The chain joins TRBV6-1 to TRBJ1-1; D call uncertain. Trimming removed 8 bases at V and 3 bases at J, with 16 bases between. The length of the CDR3 is 14 residues. Germline V gives CDR1 MNHNS, CDR2 SASEGT.

This clonotype has just a few counts. This chain joins TRBV12-3 or TRBV12-4 and TRBJ2-1; D may be TRBD2 (6 bases). V lost 2 bases to trimming and J lost 0 bases, with 11 bases between them. The CDR3 is 16 amino acids. Here the CDR3 reads CASSLLSGYSYNEQFF. The CDR3 DNA follows: TGTGCCAGCAGTTTACTTAGCGGCTACTCCTACAATGAGCAGTTCTTC.

The chain carries TRBV12-3 or TRBV12-4 and TRBJ2-7; 9 nucleotides agree with TRBD2. The CDR3 contains 14 residues. After removal of 6 bases from V and 3 bases from J, the junction contained 6 bases not matched to a gene. CDR3 loop: CASSPSSGDYEQYF. Written as DNA, the CDR3 is TGTGCCAGCAGCCCCTCTAGCGGGGACTACGAGCAGTACTTC.

This chain joins TRBV6-1 and TRBJ2-5; D remains unclear. Germline V gives CDR1 MNHNS, CDR2 SASEGT. This CDR3 has 13 amino acids. V lost 9 bases and J lost 2, with 13 bases in between. The CDR3 reads CASSIQVQETQYF. DNA for the CDR3: TGTGCCAGTAGTATCCAGGTGCAAGAGACCCAGTACTTC.

The sample holds many counts of this clonotype. V gene TRBV5-1 combines with J gene TRBJ2-7, with unresolved D. Trimming pared 0 bases from V and 2 bases from J, leaving 6 bases between. The CDR3 extends over 13 amino acids. CDR1 SGHRS and CDR2 YFSETQ come from the germline V gene. The CDR3 is CASSLEPAYEQYF. The CDR3 region has the DNA TGCGCCAGCAGCTTGGAGCCAGCCTACGAGCAGTACTTC.

The sample holds a few counts of this clonotype. The chain joins TRBV20-1 to TRBJ2-2; weak D call: TRBD1 (6 bases). V was cut by 6 bases and J by 4 bases, with 18 bases left in between. The CDR3 spans 15 residues. The germline V gene has CDR1 DFQATT and CDR2 SNEGSKA (reference sequence). CDR3 protein: CSATHQGRGTGELFF. In DNA form, the CDR3 reads TGCAGTGCCACTCATCAGGGGCGAGGCACCGGGGAGCTGTTTTTT.

This clonotype was seen more than once but under ten times. This chain connects TRBV7-9 to TRBJ2-7, with 10 bases fitting TRBD1. From germline, CDR1 is SEHNR and CDR2 FQNEAQ (reference sequence). J was trimmed by 5 bases and V by 5 bases; bases with no gene match: 9. The CDR3 runs to 15 residues. The CDR3 loop is CASSPDRGRGDEQYF. DNA for the CDR3: TGTGCCAGCAGCCCAGACAGGGGGCGAGGGGACGAGCAGTACTTC.

The chain recombines TRBV13 with TRBJ1-5; weak D call: TRBD1 (5 bases). Germline V gene sequence: CDR1 PRHDT, CDR2 FYEKMQ (reference sequence). The CDR3 runs 12 residues. V lost 3 bases and J 8 bases, leaving 8 bases between the germline ends. For the CDR3, the DNA is TGTGCCAGCAGCTTCGGAGGGGAGCCCCAGCATTTT. It encodes CASSFGGEPQHF.

The sample holds a few counts of this clonotype. The chain combines TRBV7-9 with TRBJ1-4; 9 nucleotides line up with TRBD1. This CDR3 comprises 16 residues. Trimming cost V 2 bases and J 7 bases; bases outside gene matches: 8. CDR1 and CDR2 from the germline V gene are SEHNR and FQNEAQ (reference sequence). The CDR3 loop reads CASSLLSGTGIEKLFF. CDR3 coding DNA: TGTGCCAGCAGCTTACTCTCCGGGACAGGGATTGAAAAACTGTTTTTT.

This chain uses TRBV4-1 with TRBJ2-1; TRBD2 agrees at 11 bases. The CDR3 spans 17 residues. Looked up from germline, CDR1 is MGHRA and CDR2 is YSYEKL. Germline trimming cut 5 bases from V and 4 bases from J; bases unmatched to any gene: 10. The CDR3 protein is CASSKGLAVSSYNEQFF. Here the CDR3 DNA reads TGCGCCAGCAGCAAGGGACTAGCGGTCTCCTCTTACAATGAGCAGTTCTTC.

V gene TRBV5-1 combines with J gene TRBJ2-2, with a weak D call TRBD2 (5 bases). Germline V lookup: CDR1 SGHRS, CDR2 YFSETQ. The CDR3 length is 13 residues. Trimming took 6 bases from V and 6 from J, leaving 12 bases between them. DNA of the CDR3: TGCGCCAGCACCCCGTCGGAGGCCGGGGAGCTGTTTTTT. It specifies CASTPSEAGELFF.